This note documents a single T cell receptor (beta chain) sequence. Its antigen is unidentified. One entry per CDR3 protein, called by TCRdb with MiXCR from the reads. The sample has 60,000 to 80,000 distinct CDR3 sequences, 63% seen once. The sample comes from a study of type 1 regulatory T cells. Study background: An in vitro protocol generated T-allo10, a Tr1-enriched, alloantigen-specific CD4 T cell product.

The CDR3 extends over 14 amino acids. Germline assignment: CDR1 MNHEY and CDR2 SVGEGT. V shed 6 bases and J shed 5 bases, with 13 bases lying between them. The chain carries TRBV6-2 or TRBV6-3 and TRBJ1-4; D not certain. Sequenced input: cultured T cells, either the whole culture or a sorted T cell fraction (not recorded which). The subset is: Tr1-enriched cell product generated in vitro against host alloantigens. This clonotype was sampled from a human donor in good health. The CDR3 DNA follows: TGTGCCAGCAGCCTCCGCGGTCGCAATGAAAAACTGTTTTTT. It translates to CASSLRGRNEKLFF.